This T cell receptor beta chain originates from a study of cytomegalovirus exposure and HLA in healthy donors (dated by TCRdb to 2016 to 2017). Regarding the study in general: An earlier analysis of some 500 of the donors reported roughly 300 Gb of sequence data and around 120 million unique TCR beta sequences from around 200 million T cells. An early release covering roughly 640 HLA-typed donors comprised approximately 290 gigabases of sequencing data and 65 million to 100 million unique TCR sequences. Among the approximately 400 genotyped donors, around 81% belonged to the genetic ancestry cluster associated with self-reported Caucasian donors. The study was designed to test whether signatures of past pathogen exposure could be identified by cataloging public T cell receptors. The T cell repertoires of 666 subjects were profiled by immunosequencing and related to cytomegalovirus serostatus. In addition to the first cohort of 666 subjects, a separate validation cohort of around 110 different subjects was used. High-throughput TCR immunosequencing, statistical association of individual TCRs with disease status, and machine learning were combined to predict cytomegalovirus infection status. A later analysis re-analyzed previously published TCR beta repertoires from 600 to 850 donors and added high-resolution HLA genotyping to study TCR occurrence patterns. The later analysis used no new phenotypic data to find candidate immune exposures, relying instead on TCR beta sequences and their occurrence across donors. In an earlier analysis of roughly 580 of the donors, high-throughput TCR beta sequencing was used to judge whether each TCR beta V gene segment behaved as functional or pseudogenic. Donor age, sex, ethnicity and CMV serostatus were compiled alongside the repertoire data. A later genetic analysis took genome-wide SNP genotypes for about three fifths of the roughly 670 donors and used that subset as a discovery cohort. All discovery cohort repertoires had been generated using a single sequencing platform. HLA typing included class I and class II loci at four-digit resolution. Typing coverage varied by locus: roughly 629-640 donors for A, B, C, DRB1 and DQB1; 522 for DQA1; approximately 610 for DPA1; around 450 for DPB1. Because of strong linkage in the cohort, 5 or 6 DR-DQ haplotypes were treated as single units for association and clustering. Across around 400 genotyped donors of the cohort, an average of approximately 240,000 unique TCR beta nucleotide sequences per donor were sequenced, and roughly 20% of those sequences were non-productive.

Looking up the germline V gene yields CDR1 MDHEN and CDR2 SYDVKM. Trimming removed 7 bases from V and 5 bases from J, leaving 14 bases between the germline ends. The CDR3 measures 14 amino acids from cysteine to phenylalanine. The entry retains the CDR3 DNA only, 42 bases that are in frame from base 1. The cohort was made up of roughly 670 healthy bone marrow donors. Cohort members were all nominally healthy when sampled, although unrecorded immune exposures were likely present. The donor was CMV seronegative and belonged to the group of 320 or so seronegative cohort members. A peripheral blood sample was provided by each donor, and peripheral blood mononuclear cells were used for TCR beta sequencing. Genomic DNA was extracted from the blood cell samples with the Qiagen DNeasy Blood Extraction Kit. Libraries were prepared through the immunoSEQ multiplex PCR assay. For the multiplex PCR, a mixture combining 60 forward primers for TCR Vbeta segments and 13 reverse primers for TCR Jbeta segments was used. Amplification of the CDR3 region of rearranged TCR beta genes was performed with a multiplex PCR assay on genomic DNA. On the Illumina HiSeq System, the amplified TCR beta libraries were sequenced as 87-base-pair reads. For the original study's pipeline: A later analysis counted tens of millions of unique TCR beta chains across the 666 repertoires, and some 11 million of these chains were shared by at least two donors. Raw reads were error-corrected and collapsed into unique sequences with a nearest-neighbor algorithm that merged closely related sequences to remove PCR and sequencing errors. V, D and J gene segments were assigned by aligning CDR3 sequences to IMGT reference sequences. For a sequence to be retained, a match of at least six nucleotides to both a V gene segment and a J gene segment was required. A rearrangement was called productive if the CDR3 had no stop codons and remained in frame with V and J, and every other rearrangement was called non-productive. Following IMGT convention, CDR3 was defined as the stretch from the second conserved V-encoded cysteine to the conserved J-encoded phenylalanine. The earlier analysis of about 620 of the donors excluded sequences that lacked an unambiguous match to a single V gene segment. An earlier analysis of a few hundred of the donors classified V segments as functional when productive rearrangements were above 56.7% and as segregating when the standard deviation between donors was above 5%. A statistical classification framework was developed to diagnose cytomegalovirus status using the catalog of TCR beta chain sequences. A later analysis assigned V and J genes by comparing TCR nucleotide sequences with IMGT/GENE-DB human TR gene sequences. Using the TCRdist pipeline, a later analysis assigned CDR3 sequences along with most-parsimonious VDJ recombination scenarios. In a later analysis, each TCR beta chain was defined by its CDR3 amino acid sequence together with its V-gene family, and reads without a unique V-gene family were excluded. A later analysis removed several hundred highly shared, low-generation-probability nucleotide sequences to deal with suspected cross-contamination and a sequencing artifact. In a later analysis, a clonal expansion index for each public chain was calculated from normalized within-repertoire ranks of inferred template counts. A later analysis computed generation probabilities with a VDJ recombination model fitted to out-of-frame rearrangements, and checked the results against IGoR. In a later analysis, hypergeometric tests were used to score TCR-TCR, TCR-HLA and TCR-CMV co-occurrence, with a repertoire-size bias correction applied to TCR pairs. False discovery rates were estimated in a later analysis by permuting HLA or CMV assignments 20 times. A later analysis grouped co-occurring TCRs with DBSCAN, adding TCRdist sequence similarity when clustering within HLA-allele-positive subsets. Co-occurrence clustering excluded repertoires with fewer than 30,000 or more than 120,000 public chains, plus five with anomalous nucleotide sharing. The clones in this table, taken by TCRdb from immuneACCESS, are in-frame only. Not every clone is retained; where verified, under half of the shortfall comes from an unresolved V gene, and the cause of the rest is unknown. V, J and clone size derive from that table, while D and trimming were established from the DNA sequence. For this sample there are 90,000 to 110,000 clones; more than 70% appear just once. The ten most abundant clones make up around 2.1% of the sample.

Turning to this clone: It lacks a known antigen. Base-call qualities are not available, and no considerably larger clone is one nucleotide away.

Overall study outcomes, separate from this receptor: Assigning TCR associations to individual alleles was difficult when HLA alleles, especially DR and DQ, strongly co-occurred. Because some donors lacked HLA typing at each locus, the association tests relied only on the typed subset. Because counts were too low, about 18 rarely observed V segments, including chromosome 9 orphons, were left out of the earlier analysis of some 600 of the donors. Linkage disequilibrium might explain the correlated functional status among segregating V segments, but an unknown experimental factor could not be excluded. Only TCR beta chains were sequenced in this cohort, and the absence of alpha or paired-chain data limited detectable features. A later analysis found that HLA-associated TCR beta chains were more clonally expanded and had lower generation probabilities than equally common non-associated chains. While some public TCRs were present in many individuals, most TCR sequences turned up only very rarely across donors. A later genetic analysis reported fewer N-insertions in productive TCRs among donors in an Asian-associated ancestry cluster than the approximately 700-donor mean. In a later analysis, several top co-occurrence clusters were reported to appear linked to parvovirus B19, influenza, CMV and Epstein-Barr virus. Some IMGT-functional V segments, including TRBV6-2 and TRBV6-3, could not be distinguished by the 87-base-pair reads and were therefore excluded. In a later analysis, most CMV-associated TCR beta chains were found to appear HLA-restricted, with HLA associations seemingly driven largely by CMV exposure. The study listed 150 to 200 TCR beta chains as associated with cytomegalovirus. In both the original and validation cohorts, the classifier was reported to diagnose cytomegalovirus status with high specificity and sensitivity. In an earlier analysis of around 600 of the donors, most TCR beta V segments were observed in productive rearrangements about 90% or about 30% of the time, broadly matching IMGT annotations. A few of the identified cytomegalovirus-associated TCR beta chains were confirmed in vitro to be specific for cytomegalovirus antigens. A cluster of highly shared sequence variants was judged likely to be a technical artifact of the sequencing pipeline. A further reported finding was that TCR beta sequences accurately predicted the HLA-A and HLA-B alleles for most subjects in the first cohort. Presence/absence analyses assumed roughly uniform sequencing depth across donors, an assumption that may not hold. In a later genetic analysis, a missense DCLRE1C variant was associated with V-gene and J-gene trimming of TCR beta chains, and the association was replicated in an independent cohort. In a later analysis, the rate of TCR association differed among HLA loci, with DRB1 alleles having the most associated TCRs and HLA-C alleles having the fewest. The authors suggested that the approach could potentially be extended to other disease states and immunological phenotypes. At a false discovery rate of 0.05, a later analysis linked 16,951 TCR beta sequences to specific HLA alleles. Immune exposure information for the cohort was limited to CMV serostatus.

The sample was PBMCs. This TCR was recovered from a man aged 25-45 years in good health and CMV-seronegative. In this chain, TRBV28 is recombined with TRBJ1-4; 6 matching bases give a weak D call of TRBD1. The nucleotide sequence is TGTGCCAGCAATAGGGGCAGGGGAAATGAAAAACTGTTTTTT. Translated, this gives CASNRGRGNEKLFF.